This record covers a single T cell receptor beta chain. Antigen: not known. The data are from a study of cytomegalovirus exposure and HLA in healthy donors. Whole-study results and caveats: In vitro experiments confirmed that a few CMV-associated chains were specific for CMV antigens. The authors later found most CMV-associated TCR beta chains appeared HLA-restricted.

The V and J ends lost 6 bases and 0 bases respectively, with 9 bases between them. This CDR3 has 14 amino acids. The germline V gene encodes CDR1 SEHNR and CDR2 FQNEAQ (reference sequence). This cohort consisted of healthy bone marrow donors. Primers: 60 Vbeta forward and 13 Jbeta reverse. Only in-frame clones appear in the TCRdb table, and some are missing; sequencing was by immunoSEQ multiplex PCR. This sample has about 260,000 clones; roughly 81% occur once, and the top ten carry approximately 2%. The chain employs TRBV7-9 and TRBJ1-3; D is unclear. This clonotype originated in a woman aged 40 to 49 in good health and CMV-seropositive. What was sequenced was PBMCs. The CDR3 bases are TGTGCCAGCAGTTTACCTATCTCTGGAAACACCATATATTTT. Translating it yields CASSLPISGNTIYF.